Below are 20 T cell receptor beta chains sequenced from a single sample in a study of beta chain features in type 1 diabetes. Of the isolated RNA, all was reverse transcribed, and so the sequenced material was expressed TCRB transcripts. Clones were read by immunoSEQ multiplex PCR, and TCRdb kept only the in-frame ones, dropping some. Among 300,000 to 350,000 clones listed, 12% to 15% were seen once. Sequences were obtained from central memory CD4+ T cells from blood. These receptors came from a man under 40 in good health.

The chain uses TRBV7-8 and TRBJ2-3; D perhaps matches TRBD2 (5 bases). The CDR3 has 16 amino acids. V was cut by 1 base and J by 3 bases, with 14 bases left in between. The germline V gene has CDR1 SGHVS and CDR2 FQNEAQ. The CDR3 loop reads CASSLGTLGGTDTQYF. The CDR3 coding sequence is TGTGCCAGCAGCTTAGGGACTCTCGGTGGTACAGATACGCAGTATTTT.

This clone was counted between two and nine times. This rearrangement joins TRBV6-6 to TRBJ2-4, with 11 bases fitting TRBD1. The CDR3 length is 15 residues. Trimming at V came to 2 bases and at J to 9 bases, leaving 6 bases not matched to a gene. Germline values: CDR1 MNHNY, CDR2 SVGAGI (reference sequence). The CDR3 nucleotides are TGTGCCAGCAGTTACAGTGGACAGGGGGCCGGCATTCAGTACTTC. Its protein product is CASSYSGQGAGIQYF.

Only a few counts were recorded for this clone. This sequence joins TRBV6-1 and TRBJ1-5; 8 nucleotides line up with TRBD1. In germline, CDR1 is MNHNS, CDR2 SASEGT. CDR3 size: 15 residues. The junction had 3 bases not matched to a gene; V was cut back by 1 base and J by 4 bases. CDR3 coding DNA: TGTGCCAGCAGTGAAGGGACAGGGTGGAATCAGCCCCAGCATTTT. It translates to CASSEGTGWNQPQHF.

This clone was observed once. The V gene is TRBV7-7, the J gene TRBJ2-5, with D perhaps TRBD1 (5 bases). Trimming shortened V by 5 bases and J by 5 bases, and 18 bases separated the two germline ends. The CDR3 is 15 amino acids. Looked up from germline, CDR1 is SSHAT and CDR2 is FNYEAQ (reference sequence). CDR3 nucleotide sequence: TGTGCCAGCAGCCCCAACTCAGGGTTTTCGGAGACCCAGTACTTC. Translated: CASSPNSGFSETQYF.

This sequence joins TRBV5-1 and TRBJ2-2; 13 positions match TRBD2. The CDR3 has 17 residues. Germline-derived CDR1 and CDR2 are SGHRS and YFSETQ. Germline trimming cut 0 bases from V and 5 bases from J; bases unmatched to any gene: 4. CDR3 nucleotide sequence: TGCGCCAGCAGCTTGGGGACTAGCGGGAGTAGAACCGGGGAGCTGTTTTTT. This sequence encodes CASSLGTSGSRTGELFF.

The V and J genes are TRBV5-1 and TRBJ2-5; maybe TRBD1 (5 bases). Looked up from germline, CDR1 is SGHRS and CDR2 is YFSETQ. The V and J ends lost 1 base and 4 bases respectively, with 14 bases between them. This CDR3 contains 15 residues. The CDR3 is CASSLRLGEGETQYF. CDR3 DNA: TGCGCCAGCAGCTTGCGATTAGGGGAAGGAGAGACCCAGTACTTC.

This clone was recorded a few times. The chain joins TRBV28 to TRBJ1-2; D is ambiguous. The CDR3 covers 14 residues. Germline V lookup: CDR1 MDHEN, CDR2 SYDVKM. The V end was cut by 3 bases, the J end by 5 bases, with 13 bases between. The CDR3 DNA is TGTGCCAGCAGTTTGGTAGGACGGACGTATGGCTACACCTTC. Protein sequence: CASSLVGRTYGYTF.

The chain recombines TRBV27 with TRBJ1-5, with 12 bases lining up with TRBD1. The germline gives CDR1 MNHEY, CDR2 SMNVEV (reference sequence). With 6 bases clipped from V and 6 bases from J, the junction kept 6 bases outside the gene matches. This CDR3 has 15 amino acids. CDR3 nucleotides: TGTGCCAGCAGCAGGGGACAGGGGGCTGGTCAGCCCCAGCATTTT. It translates to CASSRGQGAGQPQHF.

The genes are TRBV6-5 and TRBJ2-6, with TRBD2 as a possible D gene (6 bases). This CDR3 comprises 15 residues. Trimming stripped 4 bases from V and 0 bases from J, with 7 bases between. Germline V gene sequence: CDR1 MNHEY, CDR2 SVGAGI. CDR3 sequence: CASSLGGSGANVLTF. In DNA form, the CDR3 reads TGTGCCAGCAGTTTGGGGGGCTCTGGGGCCAACGTCCTGACTTTC.

This clone was seen a few times. V and J are TRBV11-2 and TRBJ2-4; D is undetermined. The CDR3 sequence is 14 residues long. Germline V gene lookup returns CDR1 SGHAT and CDR2 FQNNGV. V lost 5 bases and J lost 8, with 16 bases in between. The CDR3 protein is CASSLFGRPDIQYF. Written as DNA, the CDR3 is TGTGCCAGCAGCCTTTTTGGGCGTCCCGACATTCAGTACTTC.

This clone was detected a few times. V gene TRBV9 combines with J gene TRBJ2-5; 7 positions agree with TRBD1. Germline CDR1 reads SGDLS; CDR2 reads YYNGEE. The CDR3 has 15 amino acids. V lost 3 bases, J lost 0 bases, and 5 bases stayed unmatched. Written as DNA, the CDR3 is TGTGCCAGCAGCGCAATCGGGACAGACCAAGAGACCCAGTACTTC. As protein: CASSAIGTDQETQYF.

V is TRBV4-1 and J is TRBJ2-2; 10 positions match TRBD2. This CDR3 is built from 15 residues. Germline-derived CDR1 and CDR2 are MGHRA and YSYEKL. V lost 1 base to trimming and J lost 6 bases; unmatched junction nucleotides: 2. Here the CDR3 reads CASSQAAGGPGELFF. The DNA of the CDR3 is TGCGCCAGCAGCCAAGCAGCGGGGGGGCCCGGGGAGCTGTTTTTT.

This clone occurred a few times. The sample carries other DNA sequences with the same CDR3. This chain uses TRBV6-6 with TRBJ2-4; D is ambiguous. This CDR3 comprises 16 residues. Per the germline V gene, CDR1 is MNHNY and CDR2 is SVGAGI (reference sequence). V dropped 2 bases and J dropped 0 bases, with 11 bases sitting between them. CDR3 in DNA: TGTGCCAGCAGTTACCCCCCAAACCTAGCCAAAAACATTCAGTACTTC. It encodes CASSYPPNLAKNIQYF.

This clone was picked up a small number of times. The V call is TRBV9, the J call TRBJ1-3, with D uncertain. This CDR3 contains 16 residues. Germline values: CDR1 SGDLS, CDR2 YYNGEE. Trimming shortened V by 0 bases and J by 0 bases, and 10 bases separated the two germline ends. DNA for the CDR3: TGTGCCAGCAGCGTAGTTCCCGAGCCCTCTGGAAACACCATATATTTT. Amino acid sequence: CASSVVPEPSGNTIYF.

About this clone: The junction departs from germline at one end; a sequencing error may be responsible. The genes are TRBV7-9 and TRBJ2-5; unclear D gene. Germline V lookup: CDR1 SEHNR, CDR2 FQNEAQ (reference sequence). CDR3 length: 14 residues. CDR3 sequence: CASSLAARSTLGNF. CDR3 nucleotides: TGTGCCAGCAGCTTAGCTGCCCGAAGTACTCTTGGCAACTTC.

The CDR3 coding sequence is TGTGCCAGCAGCCCCCGGACAGGCTCTAACACCGGGGAGCTGTTTTTT. Residues: CASSPRTGSNTGELFF. This chain connects TRBV9 to TRBJ2-2; 7 bases match TRBD1. V lost 4 bases, J lost 2 bases, and 8 bases stayed unmatched. CDR1 is SGDLS, CDR2 YYNGEE, per germline. The CDR3 is 16 amino acids.

V is TRBV18 and J is TRBJ1-2, with a possible D match to TRBD1 (5 bases). Germline V gives CDR1 KGHSH, CDR2 LQKENI. V was trimmed by 0 bases and J by 8 bases, leaving 13 bases between them. The CDR3 has 14 amino acids. In DNA, the CDR3 is TGTGCCAGCTCACCACCTGGACGGGGCTGGGGCTACACCTTC. As protein: CASSPPGRGWGYTF.

On this clone itself: The junction and the germline gene differ at one end; a read error may be behind it. The sample carries other DNA sequences with the same CDR3. The chain couples TRBV7-2 to TRBJ1-4; possible D gene TRBD1, 6 bases. Per germline, CDR1 SGHTA and CDR2 FQGNSA. The CDR3 has 14 amino acids. The CDR3 nucleotides read TGTGCCAGCAGCCTTACAGGGTCTAACGAAAAACTGTTTTTT. Translating it yields CASSLTGSNEKLFF.

This clone was seen a few times. J is TRBJ2-1 and V is TRBV29-1; 10 bases line up with TRBD2. After removal of 7 bases from V and 9 bases from J, the junction contained 12 bases not matched to a gene. The CDR3 contains 14 residues. From germline, CDR1 is SQVTM and CDR2 ANQGSEA. The DNA for the CDR3 is TGCAGCGCCATAAGAGCTAGCGGGGGTGGTGAGCAGTTCTTC. Its translation is CSAIRASGGGEQFF.

V and J are TRBV6-1 and TRBJ2-5, with D possibly being TRBD2 (5 bases). The CDR3 runs 13 residues. V lost 4 bases, J lost 2 bases, and 8 bases lay in between. In germline, CDR1 is MNHNS, CDR2 SASEGT. The DNA of the CDR3 is TGTGCCAGCAGTGGGACTTTTCAAGAGACCCAGTACTTC. Its translation: CASSGTFQETQYF.